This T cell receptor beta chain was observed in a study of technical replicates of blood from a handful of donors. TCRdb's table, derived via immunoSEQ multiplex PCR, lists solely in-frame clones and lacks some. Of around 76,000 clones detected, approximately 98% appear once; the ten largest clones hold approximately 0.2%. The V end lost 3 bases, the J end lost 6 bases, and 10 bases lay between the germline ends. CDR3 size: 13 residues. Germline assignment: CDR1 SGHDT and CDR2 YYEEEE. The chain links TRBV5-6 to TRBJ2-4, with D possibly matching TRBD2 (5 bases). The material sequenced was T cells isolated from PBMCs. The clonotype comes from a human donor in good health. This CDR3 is CASSWGEGNIQYF. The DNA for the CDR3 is TGTGCCAGCAGCTGGGGAGAGGGAAACATTCAGTACTTC.